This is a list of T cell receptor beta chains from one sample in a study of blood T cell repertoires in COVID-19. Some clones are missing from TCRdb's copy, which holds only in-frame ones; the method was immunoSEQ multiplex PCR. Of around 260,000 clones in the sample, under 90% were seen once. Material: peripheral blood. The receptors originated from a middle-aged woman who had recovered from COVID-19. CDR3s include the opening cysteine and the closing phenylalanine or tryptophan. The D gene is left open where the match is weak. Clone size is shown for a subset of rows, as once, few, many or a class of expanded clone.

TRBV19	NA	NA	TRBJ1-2	TGTGCCAGTAACCCGGGACTTCGGGACTATGGCTACACCTTC	CASNPGLRDYGYTF
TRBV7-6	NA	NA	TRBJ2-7	TGTGCCAGCAGCCCTCAGGTCGACAGCTCCTACGAGCAGTACTTC	CASSPQVDSSYEQYF
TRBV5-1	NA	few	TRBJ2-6	TGCGCCAGCAGCATGGACTCTTTCTCTGGGGCCAACGTCCTGACTTTC	CASSMDSFSGANVLTF
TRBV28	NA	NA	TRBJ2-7	TGTGCCAGCAGTTTTGGGCACAAAAAGCAGTACTTC	CASSFGHKKQYF
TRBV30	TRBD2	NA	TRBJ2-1	TGTGCCTGGAGTGTAAGCGGGAGGAATGAGCAGTTCTTC	CAWSVSGRNEQFF
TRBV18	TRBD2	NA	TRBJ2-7	TGTGCCAGCTCAACAACGGGGGGAAGCTCCTACGAGCAGTACTTC	CASSTTGGSSYEQYF
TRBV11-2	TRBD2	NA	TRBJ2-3	TGTGCCAGCAGCTTAGTTGGTAGCGGGGGAGATACGCAGTATTTT	CASSLVGSGGDTQYF
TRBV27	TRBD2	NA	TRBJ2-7	TGTGCCAGCAGTTTAAGGGGGACTAGGATCTACGAGCAGTACTTC	CASSLRGTRIYEQYF
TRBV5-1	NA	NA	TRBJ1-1	TGCGCCAGCAGCTTGGCCGAAAACTTGAACACTGAAGCTTTCTTT	CASSLAENLNTEAFF
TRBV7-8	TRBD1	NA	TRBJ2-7	TGTGCCAGCAGCTCGACAGGGGCAGGCTACGAGCAGTACTTC	CASSSTGAGYEQYF
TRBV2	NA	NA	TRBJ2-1	TGTGCCAGCACCGATCGGGACTCCCTCCGGTTCTTC	CASTDRDSLRFF
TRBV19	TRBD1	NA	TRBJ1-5	TGTGCCAGTATGGGAACGGGACAGAGCTATAGCAATCAGCCCCAGCATTTT	CASMGTGQSYSNQPQHF
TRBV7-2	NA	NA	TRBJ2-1	TGTGCCAGCAGCTTAGTTGGCGGATACAATGAGCAGTTCTTC	CASSLVGGYNEQFF
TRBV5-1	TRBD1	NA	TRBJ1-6	TGCGCCAGCAGCTTGGCTGCGGGACAGGGCTCCTATAATTCACCCCTCCACTTT	CASSLAAGQGSYNSPLHF
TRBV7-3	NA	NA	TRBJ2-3	TGTGCCAGCAGCTTAAATGGACAGATAAACACAGATACGCAGTATTTT	CASSLNGQINTDTQYF
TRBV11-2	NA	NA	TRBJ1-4	TGTGCCAGCAGCACAACGTCGGGGGGGCCCCGGGAAAAACTGTTTTTT	CASSTTSGGPREKLFF
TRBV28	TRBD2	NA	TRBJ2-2	TGTGCCAGCAGTTGGGCTAGCGGGACCACCGGGGAGCTGTTTTTT	CASSWASGTTGELFF
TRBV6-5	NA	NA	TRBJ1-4	TGTGCCAGCAGTTCCCGCAGGTCGGGGGACGAAAAACTGTTTTTT	CASSSRRSGDEKLFF
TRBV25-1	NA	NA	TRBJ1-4	TGTGCCAGCAGTGACGGGGGAACGGGTCGGGAAAAACTGTTTTTT	CASSDGGTGREKLFF
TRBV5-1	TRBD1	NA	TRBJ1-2	TGCGCCAGCAGCTTGGGGACAGGGTCTCACTATGGCTACACCTTC	CASSLGTGSHYGYTF
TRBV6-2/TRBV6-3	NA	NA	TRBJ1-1	TGTGCCAGCAGTTACCATGGGACATACGAAGCTTTCTTT	CASSYHGTYEAFF
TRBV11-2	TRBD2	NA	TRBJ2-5	TGTGCCAGCAGCCCCACCCCGGGGACTAGCCAAGAGACCCAGTACTTC	CASSPTPGTSQETQYF
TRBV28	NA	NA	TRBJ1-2	TGTGCCAGCACCATGAACAGGCTAGGCTACACCTTC	CASTMNRLGYTF
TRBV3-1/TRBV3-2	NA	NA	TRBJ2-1	TGTGCCAGCAGCCAAGTCTCTTATTACAATGAGCAGTTCTTC	CASSQVSYYNEQFF
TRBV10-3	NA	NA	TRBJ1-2	TGTGCCATCAGTTCCGGGTCCCCGGGTGGCTACACCTTC	CAISSGSPGGYTF
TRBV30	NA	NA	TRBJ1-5	TGTGCCTGGAGTTCGGGGCAGGGGTTTCAGCCCCAGCATTTT	CAWSSGQGFQPQHF
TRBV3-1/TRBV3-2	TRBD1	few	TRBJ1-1	TGTGCCAGCAGCCCAAACAGGGGGCAGACTGAAGCTTTCTTT	CASSPNRGQTEAFF
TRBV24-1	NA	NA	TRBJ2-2	TGTGCCACCAGTGATTTAAGAGTGAACACCGGGGAGCTGTTTTTT	CATSDLRVNTGELFF